The 16 T cell receptor beta chains reported below all come from one sample, sequenced in a study of a mutant IDH1 vaccine in newly diagnosed glioma. No antigen has been assigned to these receptors. Time point defined: week 5, during vaccination. Doses of 300 ug of mutant IDH1 20-mer peptide were given with topical imiquimod. The table came from immunoSEQ multiplex PCR; TCRdb's copy has only in-frame clones and leaves some out. The sample carries about 51,000 clones, more than 70% recorded once. The sample here was PBMCs, taken from a glioma patient whose treatment included an IDH1 peptide vaccine. The receptors derive from a woman aged 40-49 years with glioma.

The chain has TRBV5-8 and TRBJ2-2, with TRBD2 matching 12 bases. Germline trimming cut 5 bases from V and 4 bases from J; bases unmatched to any gene: 9. Germline loops: CDR1 SGHTS, CDR2 YDEGEE. The CDR3 length is 17 residues. The CDR3 reads CASRDAALAGGTGELFF. DNA for the CDR3: TGTGCCAGCAGAGATGCGGCACTAGCGGGGGGCACCGGGGAGCTGTTTTTT.

The chain is built from TRBV5-1 and TRBJ2-1; 8 nucleotides agree with TRBD2. The germline CDR1 and CDR2 sequences are SGHRS and YFSETQ. This CDR3 comprises 15 residues. J lost 4 bases, V lost 5 bases, and 8 bases had no gene match. DNA of the CDR3: TGCGCCAGCAGTCCAGCGGGGGTTTTATACAATGAGCAGTTCTTC. Translated, it gives CASSPAGVLYNEQFF.

For the CDR3, the DNA is TGTGCCAGCAGTTCCCCGGGCGGGGGGGCGGTTGAGCAGTTCTTC. Its protein product is CASSSPGGGAVEQFF. The chain is built from TRBV6-6 and TRBJ2-1; 9 nucleotides line up with TRBD2. The CDR3 contains 15 residues. The V segment lost 4 bases and the J segment 9 bases; nucleotides outside the gene matches: 10. Germline values: CDR1 MNHNY, CDR2 SVGAGI (reference sequence).

This chain uses TRBV30 with TRBJ2-5; TRBD2 matches at 12 bases. The germline gives CDR1 GTSNPN, CDR2 SVGIG (reference sequence). There are 16 residues in the CDR3. V trimming: 1 base; J trimming: 3 bases; junction bases outside the gene matches: 6. CDR3 sequence reads: CAWSGASGGAEETQYF. In DNA form, the CDR3 reads TGTGCCTGGAGTGGGGCTAGCGGGGGGGCCGAAGAGACCCAGTACTTC.

The chain joins TRBV18 to TRBJ2-5; D remains unclear. The CDR3 is 13 residues long. In germline, CDR1 is KGHSH, CDR2 LQKENI. V gave up 4 bases and J gave up 2 bases, with 8 bases separating them. CDR3 in amino acids: CASSRQEQETQYF. Written as DNA, the CDR3 is TGTGCCAGCTCACGTCAGGAACAAGAGACCCAGTACTTC.

The chain joins TRBV7-8 to TRBJ1-6, with a tentative D call TRBD1 (5 bases). The CDR3 is 13 residues long. Germline assignment: CDR1 SGHVS and CDR2 FQNEAQ. With 1 base removed from V and 14 bases from J, the gap between germline ends came to 12 bases. CDR3 sequence reads: CASSLGGDPTLHF. DNA of the CDR3: TGTGCCAGCAGCTTAGGGGGGGACCCCACCCTCCACTTT.

The chain uses TRBV9 and TRBJ1-3; D unclear. This CDR3 is 16 amino acids long. Germline values: CDR1 SGDLS, CDR2 YYNGEE. Between the trimmed V and J ends, which lost 6 bases and 0 bases, there was a span of 16 bases. CDR3 sequence reads: CASIDAPRASGNTIYF. In DNA form, the CDR3 reads TGTGCCAGCATCGATGCCCCGCGCGCCTCTGGAAACACCATATATTTT. The whole variable domain, remainder taken from reference TRBV9 and TRBJ1-3, is DSGVTQTPKHLITATGQRVTLRCSPRSGDLSVYWYQQSLDQGLQFLIQYYNGEERAKGNILERFSAQQFPDLHSELNLSSLELGDSALYFCASIDAPRASGNTIYFGEGSWLTVV.

This sequence joins TRBV6-1 and TRBJ1-2; no clear D gene. Germline values: CDR1 MNHNS, CDR2 SASEGT. CDR3 length: 13 residues. V dropped 1 base and J dropped 0 bases, with 3 bases sitting between them. The CDR3 loop is CASSEGPNYGYTF. DNA for the CDR3: TGTGCCAGCAGTGAAGGGCCTAACTATGGCTACACCTTC.

The chain joins TRBV4-1 to TRBJ2-7; perhaps TRBD2 as D (5 bases). The CDR3 has 13 amino acids. The germline CDR1 and CDR2 sequences are MGHRA and YSYEKL. Deletions cut 4 bases from V and 3 bases from J, with 10 bases between. The chain's CDR3 is CASSPSEGYEQYF. The CDR3 DNA is TGCGCCAGCAGCCCAAGTGAGGGCTACGAGCAGTACTTC.

The chain couples TRBV25-1 to TRBJ1-6; 7 positions agree with TRBD1. The V segment lost 6 bases and the J segment 2 bases; nucleotides outside the gene matches: 4. The CDR3 runs 15 residues. The germline gives CDR1 MGHDK, CDR2 SYGVNS. The DNA for the CDR3 is TGTGCCAGCAGAGTTACAGGGGCCTATAATTCACCCCTCCACTTT. Its translation: CASRVTGAYNSPLHF.

This clone was found once. This sequence joins TRBV5-4 and TRBJ2-2; TRBD1 aligns across 7 bases. The ends lost 4 bases at V and 2 bases at J; junction bases unmatched: 5. The CDR3 has 15 residues. CDR1 is SGHNT, CDR2 YYREEE, per germline (reference sequence). The CDR3 bases are TGTGCCAGCAGCCTGGGGACAGCAAACACCGGGGAGCTGTTTTTT. Its protein is CASSLGTANTGELFF.

In the case of this clone: The sample holds other DNA sequences that translate to the same CDR3. The rearrangement joins TRBV5-4 to TRBJ2-2; TRBD1 aligns across 7 bases. V was pared by 2 bases and J by 4 bases, with 5 bases of the junction left unmatched. This CDR3 has 15 amino acids. From germline, CDR1 is SGHNT and CDR2 YYREEE (reference sequence). This CDR3 is CASSLRQGGTGELFF. CDR3 DNA sequence: TGTGCCAGCAGCTTAAGACAGGGTGGCACCGGGGAGCTGTTTTTT. Variable domain in full (rest from reference TRBV5-4 and TRBJ2-2): ETGVTQSPTHLIKTRGQQVTLRCSSQSGHNTVSWYQQALGQGPQFIFQYYREEENGRGNFPPRFSGLQFPNYSSELNVNALELDDSALYLCASSLRQGGTGELFFGEGSRLTVL.

V and J are TRBV2 and TRBJ2-1; no reliable D call. The germline V gene encodes CDR1 SNHLY and CDR2 FYNNEI. The CDR3 covers 12 residues. Between the trimmed V and J ends, which lost 3 bases and 7 bases, there was a span of 7 bases. Here the CDR3 reads CASSDPYNEQFF. In DNA, the CDR3 is TGTGCCAGCAGTGACCCTTATAATGAGCAGTTCTTC.

The J gene is TRBJ1-1, the V gene TRBV11-2; 10 bases line up with TRBD1. V lost 3 bases, J lost 1 base, and 8 bases stayed unmatched. Looked up from germline, CDR1 is SGHAT and CDR2 is FQNNGV. The CDR3 has 17 residues. The CDR3 spells CASSLEGTGAPNTEAFF. CDR3 sequence (DNA): TGTGCCAGCAGCTTGGAAGGGACAGGGGCTCCGAACACTGAAGCTTTCTTT.

The chain links TRBV20-1 to TRBJ2-2; no clear D. The CDR3 extends over 11 amino acids. Germline CDR1 is DFQATT and CDR2 is SNEGSKA (reference sequence). The V end lost 5 bases, the J end lost 7 bases, and 8 bases lay between the germline ends. The CDR3: CSAFAGGELFF. The CDR3 coding sequence is TGCAGTGCTTTTGCCGGCGGGGAGCTGTTTTTT.

This clone was counted a single time. This CDR3 reads CASSDRGSTDTQYF. CDR3 bases: TGTGCCAGCAGTGATAGGGGTAGCACAGATACGCAGTATTTT. V gene TRBV6-1 combines with J gene TRBJ2-3; D perhaps matches TRBD1 (5 bases). The V end lost 3 bases, the J end lost 0 bases, and 7 bases lay between the germline ends. The CDR3 is 14 residues long. Germline CDR1 is MNHNS and CDR2 is SASEGT.